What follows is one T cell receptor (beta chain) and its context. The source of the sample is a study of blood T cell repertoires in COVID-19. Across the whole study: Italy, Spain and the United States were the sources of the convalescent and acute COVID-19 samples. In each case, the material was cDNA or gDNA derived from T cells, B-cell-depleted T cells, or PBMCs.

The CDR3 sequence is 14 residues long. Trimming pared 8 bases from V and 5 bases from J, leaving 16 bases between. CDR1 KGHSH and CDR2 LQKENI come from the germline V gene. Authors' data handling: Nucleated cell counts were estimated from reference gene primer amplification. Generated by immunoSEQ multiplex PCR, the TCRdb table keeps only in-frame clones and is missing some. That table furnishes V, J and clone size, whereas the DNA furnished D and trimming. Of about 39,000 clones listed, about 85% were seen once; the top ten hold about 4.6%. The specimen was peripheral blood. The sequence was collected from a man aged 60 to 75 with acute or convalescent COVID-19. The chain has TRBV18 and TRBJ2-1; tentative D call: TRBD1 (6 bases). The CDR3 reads CASKSQGTHNEQFF. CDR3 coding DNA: TGTGCCAGCAAATCTCAGGGGACCCACAATGAGCAGTTCTTC.